The 32 T cell receptor beta chains below come from one sample, sequenced in a study of blood T cell repertoires in COVID-19. Sequenced by immunoSEQ multiplex PCR; TCRdb stores in-frame clones only, minus some. The sample carries 200,000 to 250,000 clones, 75% to 85% recorded once. Sequencing input: peripheral blood. The receptors derive from a woman aged 25 to 45 with COVID-19, enrolled during active disease.

The V and J genes are TRBV9 and TRBJ2-1, with 8 nucleotides matching TRBD2. The CDR3 has 14 amino acids. CDR1 and CDR2 from the germline V gene are SGDLS and YYNGEE. V shed 2 bases, J shed 8 bases, and the junction held 6 bases outside the gene matches. In DNA, the CDR3 is TGTGCCAGCAGCGTCAGCGGGAGTGGGGATGAGCAGTTCTTC. Protein: CASSVSGSGDEQFF. The variable domain in full, with the rest retrieved from reference TRBV9 and TRBJ2-1, is DSGVTQTPKHLITATGQRVTLRCSPRSGDLSVYWYQQSLDQGLQFLIQYYNGEERAKGNILERFSAQQFPDLHSELNLSSLELGDSALYFCASSVSGSGDEQFFGPGTRLTVL.

This clone occurred a few times. The chain has TRBV11-2 and TRBJ1-1; D may be TRBD1 (5 bases). The CDR3 sequence is 15 residues long. Germline CDR1 reads SGHAT; CDR2 reads FQNNGV. V lost 2 bases and J 1 base, leaving 11 bases between the germline ends. The CDR3 loop is CASSLSFGGNTEAFF. The DNA for the CDR3 is TGTGCCAGCAGCTTAAGCTTCGGGGGGAACACTGAAGCTTTCTTT.

The rearrangement joins TRBV14 to TRBJ1-1; 10 nucleotides line up with TRBD1. This CDR3 contains 14 residues. Germline CDR1 and CDR2: SGHDN and FVKESK. Trimming removed 3 bases from V and 10 bases from J; junction bases left unmatched: 8. The CDR3 is CASSHRGQGGRAFF. The CDR3 DNA follows: TGTGCCAGCAGCCACCGAGGACAGGGGGGTCGAGCTTTCTTT. The full variable domain, completed using reference TRBV14 and TRBJ1-1, is EAGVTQFPSHSVIEKGQTVTLRCDPISGHDNLYWYRRVMGKEIKFLLHFVKESKQDESGMPNNRFLAERTGGTYSTLKVQPAELEDSGVYFCASSHRGQGGRAFFGQGTRLTVV.

The V gene is TRBV6-2 or TRBV6-3, the J gene TRBJ2-1; no definite D call. Trimming shortened V by 6 bases and J by 7 bases, and 16 bases separated the two germline ends. The germline V gene has CDR1 MNHEY and CDR2 SVGEGT. The CDR3 is 14 amino acids. CDR3 DNA: TGTGCCAGCAGCCAAACGCCCCGGTTGAATGAGCAGTTCTTC. Translation gives CASSQTPRLNEQFF.

This sequence joins TRBV5-5 and TRBJ1-5, with TRBD1 matching over 8 bases. The CDR3 is 17 amino acids. Germline V CDR1 and CDR2: SGHKS, YYEKEE (reference sequence). V shed 4 bases and J 3 bases; nucleotides not matched to a gene: 12. CDR3 loop: CASSHDRGGRDNQPQHF. Here the CDR3 DNA reads TGTGCCAGCAGCCATGACAGGGGAGGACGGGACAATCAGCCCCAGCATTTT. Full variable domain (outside the CDR3, taken from reference TRBV5-5 and TRBJ1-5): DAGVTQSPTHLIKTRGQQVTLRCSPISGHKSVSWYQQVLGQGPQFIFQYYEKEERGRGNFPDRFSARQFPNYSSELNVNALLLGDSALYLCASSHDRGGRDNQPQHFGDGTRLSIL.

The CDR3: CASGLVAVRDEQFF. The CDR3 nucleotides read TGTGCTAGTGGTTTGGTAGCTGTTCGGGATGAGCAGTTCTTC. V gene TRBV12-5 combines with J gene TRBJ2-1, with D unclear. Germline V gives CDR1 LGHNT, CDR2 FRNRAP. Trimming shortened V by 0 bases and J by 8 bases, and 11 bases separated the two germline ends. The CDR3 contains 14 residues.

V usage is TRBV4-3 and J usage is TRBJ1-2; TRBD1 might be the D (5 bases). The germline V and J ends were trimmed by 2 bases and 8 bases, with 18 bases remaining between them. The V gene's germline CDR1 is LGHNA and CDR2 YSLEER. The CDR3 is made up of 15 amino acids. CDR3 region: CASSQIVGQGSGYTF. The CDR3 bases are TGCGCCAGCAGCCAAATCGTGGGGCAGGGAAGCGGCTACACCTTC.

This clone was counted once. The chain recombines TRBV11-2 with TRBJ1-1; the D is unclear. The V gene lost 3 bases and the J gene lost 11 bases, with 13 bases spanning the gap. Germline V gene lookup returns CDR1 SGHAT and CDR2 FQNNGV. The CDR3 sequence is 12 residues long. DNA of the CDR3: TGTGCCAGCAGCTTCCTCAATTCTAGGGCTTTCTTT. Amino acids: CASSFLNSRAFF.

Regarding this clone: Other DNA sequences within the sample encode an identical CDR3. This rearrangement joins TRBV27 to TRBJ1-5; D remains ambiguous. The germline V gene encodes CDR1 MNHEY and CDR2 SMNVEV (reference sequence). V was clipped by 5 bases and J by 4 bases, with 6 bases between them. The CDR3 extends over 12 amino acids. In DNA form, the CDR3 reads TGTGCCAGCAGTCCACTGAATCAGCCCCAGCATTTT. This sequence encodes CASSPLNQPQHF.

V gene TRBV3-1 (or the pseudogene TRBV3-2) combines with J gene TRBJ1-2, with D perhaps matching TRBD1 (6 bases). Germline CDR1 LGHDT, CDR2 YNNKEL (reference sequence). V lost 4 bases to trimming and J lost 9 bases, with 12 bases between them. The CDR3 has 12 residues. CDR3 sequence reads: CASSPSDRCYTF. The CDR3 bases are TGTGCCAGCAGCCCCTCGGACAGATGCTACACCTTC.

J is TRBJ2-5 and V is TRBV28; D possibly corresponds to TRBD1 (6 bases). The CDR3 loop spans 13 amino acids. Trimming shortened V by 2 bases and J by 9 bases, and 13 bases separated the two germline ends. Germline CDR1 and CDR2: MDHEN and SYDVKM. The CDR3 nucleotides read TGTGCCAGCAGTTTAGAACGGACAGCAGCCCAGTACTTC. Its translation is CASSLERTAAQYF. The whole variable domain, remainder taken from reference TRBV28 and TRBJ2-5, is DVKVTQSSRYLVKRTGEKVFLECVQDMDHENMFWYRQDPGLGLRLIYFSYDVKMKEKGDIPEGYSVSREKKERFSLILESASTNQTSMYLCASSLERTAAQYFGPGTRLLVL.

The chain combines TRBV5-1 with TRBJ2-3, with D perhaps TRBD2 (6 bases). CDR3 length: 14 amino acids. V lost 0 bases and J 6 bases, leaving 11 bases between the germline ends. Germline CDR1 SGHRS, CDR2 YFSETQ. In nucleotides, the CDR3 is TGCGCCAGCAGCTTGGTCGGGGGTGGGGATACGCAGTATTTT. Its protein product is CASSLVGGGDTQYF. The full variable domain, in which reference TRBV5-1 and TRBJ2-3 provide the parts outside the CDR3, is KAGVTQTPRYLIKTRGQQVTLSCSPISGHRSVSWYQQTPGQGLQFLFEYFSETQRNKGNFPGRFSGRQFSNSRSEMNVSTLELGDSALYLCASSLVGGGDTQYFGPGTRLTVL.

The chain has TRBV6-2 or TRBV6-3 and TRBJ2-1; weak D call: TRBD2 (6 bases). The CDR3 runs to 13 residues. Trimming cost V 2 bases and J 8 bases, with 10 bases left between them. Germline V lookup: CDR1 MNHEY, CDR2 SVGEGT. CDR3 region: CASSYAGWDEQFF. The CDR3 DNA reads as TGTGCCAGCAGTTACGCGGGGTGGGATGAGCAGTTCTTC.

Regarding this clone: Other DNA sequences in this sample translate to the same CDR3. V usage is TRBV5-1 and J usage is TRBJ2-2, with D possibly TRBD2 on 6 matching bases. The CDR3 sequence is 16 residues long. Germline lookup yields CDR1 SGHRS and CDR2 YFSETQ. Trimming cost V 0 bases and J 2 bases, with 11 bases left between them. The CDR3 region has the DNA TGCGCCAGCAGCTTGGCTGGGACTCCTAACACCGGGGAGCTGTTTTTT. It encodes CASSLAGTPNTGELFF. The full variable domain, its missing parts supplied by reference TRBV5-1 and TRBJ2-2, is KAGVTQTPRYLIKTRGQQVTLSCSPISGHRSVSWYQQTPGQGLQFLFEYFSETQRNKGNFPGRFSGRQFSNSRSEMNVSTLELGDSALYLCASSLAGTPNTGELFFGEGSRLTVL.

The rearrangement links TRBV5-1 to TRBJ2-5; weak D call: TRBD1 (5 bases). Per the germline V gene, CDR1 is SGHRS and CDR2 is YFSETQ. The CDR3 runs to 16 residues. The V gene lost 2 bases and the J gene lost 1 base, with 15 bases spanning the gap. The CDR3 region is CASSFTQASLQETQYF. CDR3 bases: TGCGCCAGCAGCTTTACACAGGCCTCTCTCCAAGAGACCCAGTACTTC.

The gene calls are TRBV6-2 or TRBV6-3 and TRBJ1-2, with TRBD1 identical over 8 bases. CDR1 is MNHEY and CDR2 is SVGEGT in the germline V gene. V was pared by 5 bases and J by 5 bases, with 4 bases of the junction left unmatched. The CDR3 contains 13 residues. The CDR3 is CASSRDRIYGYTF. CDR3 coding DNA: TGTGCCAGCAGTCGGGACAGGATATATGGCTACACCTTC.

This clone was picked up a small number of times. The chain uses TRBV9 and TRBJ1-2, with D uncertain. The CDR3 has 15 residues. Germline CDR1 is SGDLS and CDR2 is YYNGEE. V lost 0 bases, J lost 1 base, and 10 bases lay in between. CDR3 coding DNA: TGTGCCAGCAGCGTAGGAGGGCAGAGTAACTATGGCTACACCTTC. This translates into CASSVGGQSNYGYTF.

The chain couples TRBV5-1 to TRBJ2-2; possible D gene TRBD1, 6 bases. This CDR3 is built from 15 residues. Germline assignment: CDR1 SGHRS and CDR2 YFSETQ. V was cut by 2 bases and J by 0 bases, with 8 bases left in between. The CDR3 nucleotides are TGCGCCAGCAGCTTTGACAGGCCGAACACCGGGGAGCTGTTTTTT. It translates to CASSFDRPNTGELFF.

The gene calls are TRBV6-2 or TRBV6-3 and TRBJ2-7, with D possibly TRBD1 on 5 matching bases. This CDR3 has 14 residues. V lost 4 bases to trimming and J lost 2 bases, with 12 bases between them. Per germline, CDR1 MNHEY and CDR2 SVGEGT. The CDR3 region is CASSFSTVPYEQYF. The CDR3, as DNA: TGTGCCAGCAGTTTTTCGACAGTCCCCTACGAGCAGTACTTC.

The chain carries TRBV6-2 or TRBV6-3 and TRBJ1-2, with TRBD1 matching over 9 bases. After removal of 5 bases from V and 8 bases from J, the junction contained 6 bases not matched to a gene. Germline V gives CDR1 MNHEY, CDR2 SVGEGT. CDR3 size: 13 residues. For the CDR3, the DNA is TGTGCCAGCAGTCACGGGACAGGGATAGGCTACACCTTC. Encoded protein: CASSHGTGIGYTF.

J is TRBJ1-1 and V is TRBV9, with D perhaps matching TRBD1 (5 bases). The germline V and J ends were trimmed by 4 bases and 4 bases, with 14 bases remaining between them. The CDR3 loop spans 14 amino acids. CDR1 and CDR2 (germline): SGDLS, YYNGEE. For the CDR3, the DNA is TGTGCCAGCAGCCCCGCGGATGGGGCCACTGAAGCTTTCTTT. Protein product: CASSPADGATEAFF.

CDR3 coding DNA: TGTGCCAGCAGACGCGCGCAGGAGGATGAAAAACTGTTTTTT. It yields the protein CASRRAQEDEKLFF. This chain joins TRBV7-8 and TRBJ1-4; the D is unclear. The ends were cut back, 6 bases at V and 6 bases at J, with 14 bases in the middle. This CDR3 has 14 amino acids. Germline CDR1 is SGHVS and CDR2 is FQNEAQ.

V usage is TRBV7-6 and J usage is TRBJ2-7; D is possibly TRBD1 (5 bases). This CDR3 comprises 14 residues. CDR1 SGHVS and CDR2 FNYEAQ come from the germline V gene. The V and J ends lost 1 base and 6 bases respectively, with 13 bases between them. The CDR3 reads CASSLEARAAEQYF. The DNA of the CDR3 is TGTGCCAGCAGCTTAGAGGCCAGGGCGGCCGAGCAGTACTTC.

V is TRBV29-1 and J is TRBJ1-2; D not certain. V was shortened by 4 bases and J by 0 bases, with 9 bases between the two germline ends. The CDR3 consists of 13 residues. Germline V gene lookup returns CDR1 SQVTM and CDR2 ANQGSEA. CDR3: CSVVGESNYGYTF. The CDR3 nucleotides read TGCAGCGTTGTGGGCGAGTCTAACTATGGCTACACCTTC.

The J gene is TRBJ2-4, the V gene TRBV27; TRBD2 might be the D (6 bases). The CDR3 runs 15 residues. CDR1 is MNHEY and CDR2 is SMNVEV in the germline V gene (reference sequence). The germline V and J ends were trimmed by 5 bases and 2 bases, with 13 bases remaining between them. DNA of the CDR3: TGTGCCAGCAGTCCCTGGGGGGTACCCAAAAACATTCAGTACTTC. It encodes CASSPWGVPKNIQYF.

The chain uses TRBV12-1 and TRBJ1-1; TRBD1, the table's D call, lacks a check against the DNA. TRBV12-1 is given as a pseudogene. The CDR3 extends over 15 amino acids. The CDR3: CASSSNRGCNTEAFF. DNA for the CDR3: TGTGCCAGCAGCTCCAACAGGGGTTGTAACACTGAAGCTTTCTTT.

The chain employs TRBV2 and TRBJ2-4, with a weak D call TRBD1 (7 bases). V was cut by 8 bases and J by 7 bases, with 18 bases left in between. Per the germline V gene, CDR1 is SNHLY and CDR2 is FYNNEI. The CDR3 is made up of 14 amino acids. The CDR3 region has the DNA TGTGCCAGCTCTTCAAGGACAGGAGGGAACATTCAGTACTTC. Amino acids: CASSSRTGGNIQYF. Filled out from reference TRBV2 and TRBJ2-4, the complete variable domain reads EPEVTQTPSHQVTQMGQEVILRCVPISNHLYFYWYRQILGQKVEFLVSFYNNEISEKSEIFDDQFSVERPDGSNFTLKIRSTKLEDSAMYFCASSSRTGGNIQYFGAGTRLSVL.

V and J are TRBV27 and TRBJ2-3; the D gene is possibly TRBD2 (5 bases). The CDR3 spans 14 residues. CDR1 and CDR2 from the germline V gene are MNHEY and SMNVEV (reference sequence). V was cut by 5 bases and J by 6 bases, with 15 bases left in between. The CDR3 sequence is CASSQTTSVDTQYF. CDR3 nucleotide sequence: TGTGCCAGCAGTCAGACTACATCCGTGGATACGCAGTATTTT.

The chain employs TRBV28 and TRBJ1-6; 7 bases map to TRBD1. In germline, CDR1 is MDHEN, CDR2 SYDVKM. This CDR3 has 14 residues. The CDR3 spells CAGQKRDYNSPLHF. The CDR3, as DNA: TGTGCGGGACAGAAGAGAGATTATAATTCACCCCTCCACTTT.

The CDR3 bases are TGTGCCAGCAGCCGCGCGGGAGTTCTCGATACGCAGTATTTT. The encoded protein is CASSRAGVLDTQYF. The gene calls are TRBV6-2 or TRBV6-3 and TRBJ2-3, with 7 bases identical to TRBD2. After removal of 6 bases from V and 6 bases from J, the junction contained 9 bases not matched to a gene. CDR3 length: 14 residues. Per germline, CDR1 MNHEY and CDR2 SVGEGT.

The V and J genes are TRBV5-6 and TRBJ1-5; 7 nucleotides agree with TRBD1. The CDR3 sequence is 16 residues long. V was clipped by 4 bases and J by 0 bases; unmatched bases: 7. CDR1 and CDR2 (germline): SGHDT, YYEEEE. The CDR3, as DNA: TGTGCCAGCAGCAAGGAGCGACAGGGTAGCAATCAGCCCCAGCATTTT. This translates into CASSKERQGSNQPQHF.

The genes are TRBV28 and TRBJ2-2; no definite D call. This CDR3 comprises 14 residues. Germline V gives CDR1 MDHEN, CDR2 SYDVKM. V was trimmed by 3 bases and J by 3 bases, leaving 8 bases between them. The CDR3 reads CASSLQLHTGELFF. The CDR3 bases are TGTGCCAGCAGTTTGCAGTTACACACCGGGGAGCTGTTTTTT.